Given below is one TCR beta chain in context. The CDR3 is 15 amino acids. The V end was cut by 1 base, the J end by 8 bases, with 16 bases between. Germline CDR1 and CDR2: SGHKS and YYEKEE (reference sequence). This entry belongs to a study of blood T cell repertoires in COVID-19. Sequencing used immunoSEQ multiplex PCR; TCRdb keeps in-frame clones, though not all of them. The table includes fewer than 200,000 clones, 65% to 85% detected once. This receptor was identified in a woman of 80 years or more with acute or convalescent COVID-19. This sequence joins TRBV5-5 and TRBJ2-1; D is perhaps TRBD1 (6 bases). The sequencing sample was made of peripheral blood. CDR3 nucleotides: TGTGCCAGCAGCTTGAGGGGGACACAGGTCGATGAGCAGTTCTTC. This encodes CASSLRGTQVDEQFF.